What follows are 10 T cell receptor beta chains derived from one specimen sequenced in a study of blood T cell repertoires in COVID-19. Method: immunoSEQ multiplex PCR; TCRdb's copy keeps in-frame clones and lacks some. The sample yields approximately 190,000 clones, around 77% seen once. The sample comprised peripheral blood. The receptors shown here come from a man aged 55 to 69 with active or convalescent COVID-19.

There are a few counts of this clone. The rearrangement links TRBV7-8 to TRBJ2-3; unclear D gene. This CDR3 is 15 amino acids long. Trimming took 1 base from V and 0 from J, leaving 8 bases between them. The germline gives CDR1 SGHVS, CDR2 FQNEAQ. The CDR3 DNA reads as TGTGCCAGCAGCTTAGAAGCCTTTAGCACAGATACGCAGTATTTT. It translates to CASSLEAFSTDTQYF.

The V gene is TRBV2, the J gene TRBJ2-7; a possible D gene is TRBD1 (6 bases). This CDR3 spans 12 amino acids. CDR1 and CDR2 from the germline V gene are SNHLY and FYNNEI. V was shortened by 8 bases and J by 6 bases, with 14 bases between the two germline ends. DNA of the CDR3: TGTGCCAGCTACAGGGAAGGGGGCGAGCAGTACTTC. Its protein product is CASYREGGEQYF.

V and J are TRBV18 and TRBJ2-7; maybe TRBD2 (6 bases). CDR3 length equals 14 residues. The ends were cut back, 1 base at V and 2 bases at J, with 9 bases in the middle. Looked up from germline, CDR1 is KGHSH and CDR2 is LQKENI. The CDR3, as DNA: TGTGCCAGCTCACCACGTCCGGGGGCCTACGAGCAGTACTTC. Amino acid sequence: CASSPRPGAYEQYF.

In this sample, this clone turned up once. J is TRBJ1-4 and V is TRBV5-8; the D gene is possibly TRBD1 (6 bases). Germline V gives CDR1 SGHTS, CDR2 YDEGEE. The CDR3 is made up of 14 amino acids. The V gene lost 2 bases and the J gene lost 7 bases, with 12 bases spanning the gap. The CDR3 DNA reads TGTGCCAGCAGCTTTTACAGGGTGGCTGAAAAACTGTTTTTT. The encoded protein is CASSFYRVAEKLFF. Using reference TRBV5-8 and TRBJ1-4 for the parts outside the CDR3, the full variable domain is EAGVTQSPTHLIKTRGQQATLRCSPISGHTSVYWYQQALGLGLQFLLWYDEGEERNRGNFPPRFSGRQFPNYSSELNVNALELEDSALYLCASSFYRVAEKLFFGSGTQLSVL.

V is TRBV25-1 and J is TRBJ2-7; 10 bases are shared with TRBD2. Trimming took 2 bases from V and 7 from J; bases not matched to a gene: 5. The CDR3 sequence is 14 residues long. Germline CDR1 is MGHDK and CDR2 is SYGVNS. The CDR3 spells CASSEVLAGDEQYF. CDR3 nucleotide sequence: TGTGCCAGCAGTGAAGTCCTAGCGGGAGATGAGCAGTACTTC.

J is TRBJ2-3 and V is TRBV5-4; D is unresolved. Trimming left V 5 bases short and J 5 bases short, with 15 bases between. CDR1 and CDR2 (germline): SGHNT, YYREEE (reference sequence). The CDR3 is 14 amino acids. This CDR3 is CASSSPGSRDTQYF. Here the CDR3 DNA reads TGTGCCAGCAGTAGTCCAGGATCCAGAGATACGCAGTATTTT.

The J gene is TRBJ2-3, the V gene TRBV11-2; 13 bases match TRBD2. Germline lookup yields CDR1 SGHAT and CDR2 FQNNGV. Losses at the gene ends were 4 bases for V and 6 bases for J; bases not matched to a gene: 4. The CDR3 sequence is 15 residues long. CDR3 in amino acids: CASSSGLAGADTQYF. As DNA, the CDR3 is TGTGCCAGCAGCTCCGGACTAGCGGGAGCCGATACGCAGTATTTT.

CDR3 loop: CASSGQGYSNQPQHF. In nucleotides, the CDR3 is TGTGCCAGCTCGGGACAGGGATATAGCAATCAGCCCCAGCATTTT. This sequence joins TRBV2 and TRBJ1-5, with 9 bases identical to TRBD1. This CDR3 has 15 amino acids. V trimming: 8 bases; J trimming: 0 bases; junction bases outside the gene matches: 5. Germline V gene sequence: CDR1 SNHLY, CDR2 FYNNEI.

This chain connects TRBV7-6 to TRBJ2-1; 9 bases agree with TRBD2. With 5 bases clipped from V and 3 bases from J, the junction kept 5 bases outside the gene matches. Germline loops: CDR1 SGHVS, CDR2 FNYEAQ. The CDR3 is 15 residues long. The CDR3 region has the DNA TGTGCCAGCAGCGTCGGACTAGCGTACTACAATGAGCAGTTCTTC. Encoded protein: CASSVGLAYYNEQFF.

The chain recombines TRBV20-1 with TRBJ1-1; D remains unclear. V gave up 5 bases and J gave up 11 bases, with 12 bases separating them. The germline V gene has CDR1 DFQATT and CDR2 SNEGSKA (reference sequence). CDR3 length: 10 amino acids. The CDR3 coding sequence is TGCAGTGCTCATTCTAAAAGTGCTTTCTTT. Translation: CSAHSKSAFF.